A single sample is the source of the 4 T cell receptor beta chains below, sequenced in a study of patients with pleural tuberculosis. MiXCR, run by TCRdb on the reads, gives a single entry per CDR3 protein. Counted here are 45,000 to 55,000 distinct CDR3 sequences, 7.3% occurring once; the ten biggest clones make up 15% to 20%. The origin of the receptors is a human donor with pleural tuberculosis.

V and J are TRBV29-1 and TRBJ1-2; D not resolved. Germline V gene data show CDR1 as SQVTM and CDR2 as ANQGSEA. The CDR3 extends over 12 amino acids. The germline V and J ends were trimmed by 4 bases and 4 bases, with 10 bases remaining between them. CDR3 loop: CSVGGGIYGYTF. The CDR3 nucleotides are TGCAGCGTTGGAGGAGGGATCTATGGCTACACCTTC.

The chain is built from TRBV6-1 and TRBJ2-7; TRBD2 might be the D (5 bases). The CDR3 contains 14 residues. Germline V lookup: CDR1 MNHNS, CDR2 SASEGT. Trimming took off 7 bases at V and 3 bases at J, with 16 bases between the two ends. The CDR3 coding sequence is TGTGCCAGCACCATTGACGGACTGAGCTACGAGCAGTACTTC. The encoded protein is CASTIDGLSYEQYF.

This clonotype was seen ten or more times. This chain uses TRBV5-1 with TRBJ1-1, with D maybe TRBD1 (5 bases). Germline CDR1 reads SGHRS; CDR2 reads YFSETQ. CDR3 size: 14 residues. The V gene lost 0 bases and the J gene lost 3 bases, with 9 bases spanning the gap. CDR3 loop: CASSLGQTYTEAFF. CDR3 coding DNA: TGCGCCAGCAGCTTGGGACAGACCTACACTGAAGCTTTCTTT.

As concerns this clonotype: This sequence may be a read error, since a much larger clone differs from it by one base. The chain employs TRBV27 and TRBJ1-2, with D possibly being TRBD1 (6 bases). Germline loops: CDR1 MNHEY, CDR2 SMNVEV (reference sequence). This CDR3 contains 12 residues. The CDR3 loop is CASSQQGNGYAF. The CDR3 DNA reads TGTGCCAGCAGTCAACAGGGAAATGGCTACGCCTTC.